The rows below give T cell receptor beta chains drawn from one sample of a study of healthy donors' naive CD4 and CD8 T cells. TCRdb reprocessed the reads with MiXCR, giving one entry per CDR3 protein. Among approximately 180,000 distinct CDR3 sequences listed, about 76% were seen once. The material sequenced was naive CD4+ and CD8+ T cells sorted from blood, pooled from several donors. The receptors were gathered from a pool of human donors in good health; the sample pools cells from several healthy donors. Both conserved end residues are part of each CDR3. Each record gives: D gene, clone size, V gene, J gene, CDR3 DNA, CDR3 protein. A D gene is named only where the DNA matches it firmly. Clone size appears in some rows only: once, few, many, or a class for an expanded clone.

-,-,TRBV27,TRBJ2-1,TGTGCCAGGGTGACTAGTCATGAGCAGTTCTTC,CARVTSHEQFF
TRBD1,few,TRBV29-1,TRBJ1-2,TGCAGCGCCATGGGACAGACTAACTATGGCTACACCTTC,CSAMGQTNYGYTF
TRBD1,-,TRBV6-6,TRBJ1-2,TGTGCCAGCAGGAACCCCCAGGGTGGGACAGATGGCTACACCTTC,CASRNPQGGTDGYTF
-,-,TRBV5-5,TRBJ2-6,TGTGCCAGCAGCGCTAGCAGCTCTGGGGCCAACGTCCTGACTTTC,CASSASSSGANVLTF
-,-,TRBV30,TRBJ1-1,TGTGCCTGGATAGGAAGGATGAACACTGAAGCTTTCTTT,CAWIGRMNTEAFF
TRBD1,few,TRBV6-5,TRBJ2-5,TGTGCCAGCAGTCAGACAGGGGGCGAGGGAGAGACCCAGTACTTC,CASSQTGGEGETQYF
-,-,TRBV29-1,TRBJ2-7,TGCAGCGTTGTTGACTATAGCTCCTACGAGCAGTACTTC,CSVVDYSSYEQYF
-,-,TRBV20-1,TRBJ2-1,TGCAGTGCCAGGAGAGAAGGCTTACAAGGAAGGGATGAGCAGTTCTTC,CSARREGLQGRDEQFF
TRBD1,-,TRBV29-1,TRBJ2-5,TGCAGCTCCTTCGGGACAGGGAGGGAGACCCAGTACTTC,CSSFGTGRETQYF
-,once,TRBV20-1,TRBJ2-3,TGCAGTGCTAGAGCCTATAGCGTCGTCACAGATACGCAGTATTTT,CSARAYSVVTDTQYF
TRBD2,few,TRBV27,TRBJ2-1,TGTGCCAGCAGTTTAAGGCTAGCGGAGTCCCATGAGCAGTTCTTC,CASSLRLAESHEQFF
TRBD1,-,TRBV12-3/TRBV12-4,TRBJ2-7,TGTGCCAGCCCCTTGGAGGGACAGGGGATTGAAGAGCAGTACTTC,CASPLEGQGIEEQYF
-,-,TRBV29-1,TRBJ1-2,TGCAGCGTTGAGGGCCTTGGCCTATACTATGGCTACACCTTC,CSVEGLGLYYGYTF
-,-,TRBV6-1,TRBJ2-3,TGTGCCAGCTCCCGGGACTTCGGGTCAGATACGCAGTATTTT,CASSRDFGSDTQYF
-,-,TRBV10-3,TRBJ1-2,TGTGCCATCAGCCCGACAGGCTATGGCTACACCTTC,CAISPTGYGYTF
TRBD2,few,TRBV27,TRBJ2-1,TGTGCCAGCACGGGAGGTGGAAGGGCATACAATGAGCAGTTCTTC,CASTGGGRAYNEQFF
TRBD2,-,TRBV5-1,TRBJ2-5,TGCGCCAGCAGCTTGGCTCTAGCGGACCATCTCCAAGAGACCCAGTACTTC,CASSLALADHLQETQYF
TRBD2,-,TRBV29-1,TRBJ2-7,TGCAGCGTTGAGACGGGAGGGCCTGGCGAGCAGTACTTC,CSVETGGPGEQYF
-,-,TRBV29-1,TRBJ2-1,TGCAGCGGCAGGGTAGGGTCCTACAATGAGCAGTTCTTC,CSGRVGSYNEQFF
-,few,TRBV29-1,TRBJ2-3,TGCAGCGTGGGGCTTTCGGGAGTCACAGATACGCAGTATTTT,CSVGLSGVTDTQYF
-,-,TRBV6-2/TRBV6-3,TRBJ2-1,TGTGCCAGCAGTTACTCGCGCCCAAGCGGGCCCTACAATGAGCAGTTCTTC,CASSYSRPSGPYNEQFF
-,few,TRBV27,TRBJ2-5,TGTGCCAGCAGTTTAAGGGGGGCCGGCGAGACCCAGTACTTC,CASSLRGAGETQYF
TRBD1,-,TRBV6-5,TRBJ1-1,TGTGCCAGCAGTTTACGGGCAGGGGGTACTGAAGCTTTCTTT,CASSLRAGGTEAFF
-,few,TRBV19,TRBJ1-6,TGTGCCAGTCGCGCGGGTGGAGGGGGTTCACCCCTCCACTTT,CASRAGGGGSPLHF
-,-,TRBV4-3,TRBJ2-2,TGCGCCAGCAGCCATCGGCCAGGGACGTTCGCGAACACCGGGGAGCTGTTTTTT,CASSHRPGTFANTGELFF
-,-,TRBV6-1,TRBJ2-6,TGTGCCAGCAGTGAAGATCAAGGATTCTCTGGGGCCAACGTCCTGACTTTC,CASSEDQGFSGANVLTF
-,-,TRBV24-1,TRBJ1-1,TGTGCCACCAGTGATTTGAAGGATCCCACTGAAGCTTTCTTT,CATSDLKDPTEAFF
-,-,TRBV24-1,TRBJ2-5,TGTGCCACCAGTGACCCCCGGGGAGGAGAGACCCAGTACTTC,CATSDPRGGETQYF
TRBD1,-,TRBV6-5,TRBJ2-1,TGTGCCAGCAGCCCAGACAGGGGGCTTAGTGAGCAGTTCTTC,CASSPDRGLSEQFF
-,-,TRBV6-2/TRBV6-3,TRBJ2-5,TGTGCCAGCAGTTACCTGCGGGACTACCAAGAGACCCAGTACTTC,CASSYLRDYQETQYF
-,few,TRBV18,TRBJ2-1,TGTGCCAGCTCACCGGGGTCGGAGGCCTACAATGAGCAGTTCTTC,CASSPGSEAYNEQFF
TRBD1,few,TRBV19,TRBJ2-3,TGTGCCAGTAGTACCCGGACAGGGCAAGATACGCAGTATTTT,CASSTRTGQDTQYF
TRBD1,few,TRBV24-1,TRBJ2-5,TGTGCCACCCTGGACAGGGGAGGAGAGACCCAGTACTTC,CATLDRGGETQYF
-,-,TRBV29-1,TRBJ2-7,TGCAGCGTGAGCCAGGGAACCACCTACGAGCAGTACTTC,CSVSQGTTYEQYF
-,few,TRBV6-5,TRBJ2-7,TGTGCCAGCAGCGATCCCGCGACTCCCCCCTACGAGCAGTACTTC,CASSDPATPPYEQYF
TRBD1,-,TRBV29-1,TRBJ2-3,TGCAGCGGACAGGGTGCAGATACGCAGTATTTT,CSGQGADTQYF
-,-,TRBV5-6,TRBJ1-2,TGTGCCAGCAGCTTGGAGGGACGGCCGTCTAGCTACACCTTC,CASSLEGRPSSYTF
TRBD1,-,TRBV29-1,TRBJ1-4,TGCAGCGTTGACGACAGGGGTAATGAAAAACTGTTTTTT,CSVDDRGNEKLFF
TRBD1,-,TRBV30,TRBJ1-2,TGTGCCTGGAGTGGCCCAAACCCCGGGACAGGGATTTCAGACTATGGCTACACCTTC,CAWSGPNPGTGISDYGYTF
TRBD1,-,TRBV27,TRBJ1-6,TGTGCCAGCAGTCAGGGGGGAACGGATTCACCCCTCCACTTT,CASSQGGTDSPLHF
-,-,TRBV29-1,TRBJ2-1,TGCAGCGTTGTCCCGGGGAATGAGCAGTTCTTC,CSVVPGNEQFF
-,few,TRBV27,TRBJ1-2,TGTGCCAGCAGGACAGGTGGGGACTATGGCTACACCTTC,CASRTGGDYGYTF
-,-,TRBV18,TRBJ2-2,TGTGCCAGCTCACCAACGGCCGCCGGGCTTTACACCGGGGAGCTGTTTTTT,CASSPTAAGLYTGELFF
TRBD2,few,TRBV27,TRBJ2-1,TGTGCCAGCAGTTTAATCGGACTAGCGGGAGGGCCGTCCTACAATGAGCAGTTCTTC,CASSLIGLAGGPSYNEQFF
-,few,TRBV27,TRBJ2-5,TGTGCCAGCAGTTTTACTAGCTTGGGGACCCAGTACTTC,CASSFTSLGTQYF
TRBD1,-,TRBV10-3,TRBJ2-3,TGTGCCATCGGACAGGGTTTTACGGATACGCAGTATTTT,CAIGQGFTDTQYF
-,-,TRBV20-1,TRBJ2-1,TGCAGTGAGGGCCATCCAGGGGATGAGCAGTTCTTC,CSEGHPGDEQFF
TRBD1,-,TRBV18,TRBJ2-7,TGTGCCAGCTCACCACCGGGACAGGGCTCCTACGAGCAGTACTTC,CASSPPGQGSYEQYF
TRBD2,-,TRBV30,TRBJ2-1,TGTGCCTGGAGTGTATTAGGCGGGAGAGCTATGAATGAGCAGTTCTTC,CAWSVLGGRAMNEQFF
-,-,TRBV29-1,TRBJ2-7,TGCAGCGCCGGTGGGGCCCAGGCCCAGCAGTACTTC,CSAGGAQAQQYF
TRBD1,-,TRBV19,TRBJ1-5,TGTGCCAGTAGCCGACAGGGGGCTCAGCCCCAGCATTTT,CASSRQGAQPQHF
TRBD1,-,TRBV5-1,TRBJ1-1,TGCGCCAGCAGCTTGGCAGGCCAGGGGGTTGAAGCTTTCTTT,CASSLAGQGVEAFF
-,-,TRBV19,TRBJ1-5,TGTGCCAGTAGTATAGTAAGGCAGCGCCATCAGCCCCAGCATTTT,CASSIVRQRHQPQHF